Presented here are 8 T cell receptor beta chains from one specimen sequenced in a study of CD8 T cells in Susac syndrome (dated by TCRdb to about 2019). The library was produced with the immunoSEQ multiplex PCR assay. RNA was extracted using the RNeasy kit, and roughly 0.45 to 1 microgram was reverse transcribed with random hexamers. In TCRdb, the public reads were trimmed at Q25 with fastp and aligned with MiXCR, with productive beta chains retained. A single entry per CDR3 protein holds the most common genes and DNA from its merged rows. The sample has some 260,000 distinct CDR3 sequences on record, about 88% of them singletons. The ten largest clonotypes hold over 0.09% of the sample. The sequencing input was CD8+ T cells from PBMCs. The source is a human donor with multiple sclerosis.

V usage is TRBV29-1 and J usage is TRBJ2-1; TRBD1 might be the D (5 bases). Trimming removed 7 bases from V and 7 bases from J, with 17 bases in between. CDR3 length: 13 residues. Germline CDR1 reads SQVTM; CDR2 reads ANQGSEA. The CDR3 region is CSASGPPWNEQFF. CDR3 bases: TGCAGCGCATCAGGGCCCCCGTGGAATGAGCAGTTCTTC.

The chain employs TRBV20-1 and TRBJ2-3; possibly TRBD2 for D (6 bases). Germline lookup yields CDR1 DFQATT and CDR2 SNEGSKA (reference sequence). The V end lost 5 bases, the J end lost 6 bases, and 18 bases lay between the germline ends. The CDR3 is made up of 14 amino acids. CDR3 region: CSARRDFRGDTQYF. CDR3 nucleotides: TGCAGTGCTCGGAGGGACTTCCGGGGGGATACGCAGTATTTT.

The chain carries TRBV27 and TRBJ2-7; D is unclear. Germline lookup yields CDR1 MNHEY and CDR2 SMNVEV (reference sequence). V gave up 6 bases and J gave up 6 bases, with 9 bases separating them. This CDR3 contains 11 residues. The CDR3 loop is CASRDRLEQYF. CDR3 coding DNA: TGTGCCAGCAGGGACCGACTCGAGCAGTACTTC.

The chain recombines TRBV13 with TRBJ2-1; 8 bases line up with TRBD2. Germline assignment: CDR1 PRHDT and CDR2 FYEKMQ (reference sequence). The CDR3 consists of 12 residues. V shed 5 bases, J shed 10 bases, and the junction held 4 bases outside the gene matches. The CDR3 protein is CASSPRLAEQFF. CDR3 coding DNA: TGTGCCAGCAGCCCGCGACTAGCGGAGCAGTTCTTC.

V and J are TRBV24-1 and TRBJ1-5; D possibly corresponds to TRBD1 (5 bases). Between the trimmed V and J ends, which lost 3 bases and 6 bases, there was a span of 8 bases. Germline assignment: CDR1 KGHDR and CDR2 SFDVKD. The CDR3 has 13 amino acids. CDR3 loop: CATSDRGGQPQHF. The CDR3 DNA follows: TGTGCCACCAGTGATCGCGGGGGTCAGCCCCAGCATTTT.

The CDR3 nucleotides are TGTGCCAGCAGTTGGAGGGGGCGCGTGAACACTGAAGCTTTCTTT. Translated: CASSWRGRVNTEAFF. The V call is TRBV28, the J call TRBJ1-1, with 7 bases matching TRBD1. Trimming at V came to 4 bases and at J to 0 bases, leaving 5 bases not matched to a gene. This CDR3 comprises 15 residues. Germline V gene lookup returns CDR1 MDHEN and CDR2 SYDVKM.

This clonotype is a singleton in its sample. J is TRBJ2-7 and V is TRBV28; D not certain. V gave up 6 bases and J gave up 1 base, with 16 bases separating them. Germline CDR1 reads MDHEN; CDR2 reads SYDVKM. The CDR3 has 15 residues. CDR3 DNA: TGTGCCAGCAGCCGACCGCGCACCTCTTCCTACGAGCAGTACTTC. This codes for CASSRPRTSSYEQYF.

The chain is built from TRBV20-1 and TRBJ2-5; 7 bases match TRBD2. This CDR3 has 16 residues. The junction had 11 bases not matched to a gene; V was cut back by 2 bases and J by 2 bases. Per the germline V gene, CDR1 is DFQATT and CDR2 is SNEGSKA (reference sequence). The CDR3 nucleotides are TGCAGTGCTAGAAAAATCGCGGGAGAGGGGCAAGAGACCCAGTACTTC. Residues: CSARKIAGEGQETQYF.